These 27 T cell receptor beta chains came from one sample sequenced in a study of blood T cell repertoires in COVID-19 (dated by TCRdb to between 2020 and 2021). The library was built by means of the immunoSEQ multiplex PCR assay. Here the immuneACCESS table is served through TCRdb, limited to in-frame sequences with V and J called. Missing clones are a known gap in these copies; in checked studies unresolved V genes cover under half, and the rest lacks a known reason. Present in this sample are about 40,000 clones, around nine tenths of which were seen just once. In total, the top ten clones hold 12% of the sample. Input material: peripheral blood. The receptors stem from a man between 60 and 75 years old with active COVID-19.

The V call is TRBV2, the J call TRBJ2-5; 7 nucleotides agree with TRBD2. The CDR3 totals 16 residues. Germline trimming cut 7 bases from V and 5 bases from J; bases unmatched to any gene: 16. Per the germline V gene, CDR1 is SNHLY and CDR2 is FYNNEI. Here the CDR3 reads CASNRGEHTPGETQYF. The CDR3 DNA is TGTGCCAGCAACCGGGGGGAACACACGCCAGGGGAGACCCAGTACTTC.

J is TRBJ1-1 and V is TRBV13; 10 nucleotides agree with TRBD1. Germline V gene data show CDR1 as PRHDT and CDR2 as FYEKMQ (reference sequence). Trimming took 1 base from V and 8 from J; bases not matched to a gene: 4. The length of the CDR3 is 14 residues. This CDR3 is CASSLETGGAEAFF. In DNA form, the CDR3 reads TGTGCCAGCAGCTTAGAGACAGGGGGCGCGGAAGCTTTCTTT. The full variable domain, its missing parts supplied by reference TRBV13 and TRBJ1-1, is AAGVIQSPRHLIKEKRETATLKCYPIPRHDTVYWYQQGPGQDPQFLISFYEKMQSDKGSIPDRFSAQQFSDYHSELNMSSLELGDSALYFCASSLETGGAEAFFGQGTRLTVV.

The chain combines TRBV4-2 with TRBJ1-2; tentative D call: TRBD1 (6 bases). V was cut by 0 bases and J by 4 bases, with 12 bases left in between. CDR1 LGHNA and CDR2 YNFKEQ come from the germline V gene. This CDR3 spans 15 amino acids. CDR3 bases: TGTGCCAGCAGCCAAGATCAGGGCAGGGGCTATGGCTACACCTTC. Translated, it gives CASSQDQGRGYGYTF.

In its sample, this clone was seen once. The rearrangement joins TRBV5-1 to TRBJ2-1; 10 nucleotides line up with TRBD2. CDR1 is SGHRS and CDR2 is YFSETQ in the germline V gene. The V and J ends lost 1 base and 7 bases, in that order; junction bases with no gene match: 11. The CDR3 is 17 amino acids. CDR3: CASSLRASGRTGNEQFF. The CDR3 DNA reads TGCGCCAGCAGCTTGCGGGCTAGCGGGAGAACGGGAAATGAGCAGTTCTTC.

The chain is built from TRBV15 and TRBJ2-7; 10 positions agree with TRBD2. V shed 4 bases, J shed 7 bases, and the junction held 4 bases outside the gene matches. Germline CDR1 and CDR2: LNHNV and YYDKDF (reference sequence). The length of the CDR3 is 13 residues. This CDR3 reads CATSNFSGREQYF. The CDR3 nucleotides are TGTGCCACCAGCAACTTTAGCGGGAGGGAGCAGTACTTC. The full variable domain, completed using reference TRBV15 and TRBJ2-7, is DAMVIQNPRYQVTQFGKPVTLSCSQTLNHNVMYWYQQKSSQAPKLLFHYYDKDFNNEADTPDNFQSRRPNTSFCFLDIRSPGLGDTAMYLCATSNFSGREQYFGPGTRLTVT.

The chain couples TRBV6-5 to TRBJ2-3; 12 nucleotides agree with TRBD2. This CDR3 has 15 residues. V was clipped by 6 bases and J by 4 bases; unmatched bases: 5. The germline gives CDR1 MNHEY, CDR2 SVGAGI. CDR3 protein: CASSRLAGDPDTQYF. The CDR3 DNA reads as TGTGCCAGCAGCAGACTAGCGGGAGATCCAGATACGCAGTATTTT.

The chain uses TRBV12-3 or TRBV12-4 and TRBJ1-3; 10 nucleotides line up with TRBD1. V was clipped by 8 bases and J by 8 bases; unmatched bases: 6. This CDR3 has 13 residues. CDR3 nucleotide sequence: TGTGCCAGCGGGACAGGGGTGGCTTACACCATATATTTT. Encoded protein: CASGTGVAYTIYF.

This chain links TRBV4-1 with TRBJ2-1; 9 nucleotides align to TRBD2. CDR1 and CDR2 from the germline V gene are MGHRA and YSYEKL. V dropped 4 bases and J dropped 2; count of bases not matched to a gene: 3. The CDR3 sequence is 15 residues long. The DNA of the CDR3 is TGCGCCAGCAGCCCTCTAGCGGGACCCTACAATGAGCAGTTCTTC. Protein: CASSPLAGPYNEQFF.

J is TRBJ1-1 and V is TRBV18; D remains unclear. V was shortened by 6 bases and J by 4 bases, with 15 bases between the two germline ends. The V gene's germline CDR1 is KGHSH and CDR2 LQKENI. This CDR3 comprises 14 residues. CDR3 loop: CASSPDVRGTEAFF. Here the CDR3 DNA reads TGTGCCAGCTCTCCCGACGTGCGGGGCACTGAAGCTTTCTTT.

The chain uses TRBV7-9 and TRBJ2-3, with 10 bases matching TRBD2. The CDR3 has 16 amino acids. V shed 5 bases, J shed 0 bases, and the junction held 5 bases outside the gene matches. Germline assignment: CDR1 SEHNR and CDR2 FQNEAQ (reference sequence). CDR3 nucleotide sequence: TGTGCCAGCAGCCCGGGACTAGCGATTAGCACAGATACGCAGTATTTT. Encoded protein: CASSPGLAISTDTQYF.

This chain connects TRBV11-3 to TRBJ2-5; 9 bases agree with TRBD1. The germline CDR1 and CDR2 sequences are SGHNT and YENEEA. There are 14 residues in the CDR3. Trimming cost V 5 bases and J 4 bases; bases outside gene matches: 5. The CDR3 region is CASSPGQGGETQYF. The CDR3 region has the DNA TGTGCCAGCAGCCCGGGACAGGGAGGAGAGACCCAGTACTTC.

The chain links TRBV18 to TRBJ2-2; tentatively, D is TRBD1 (5 bases). The CDR3 spans 14 residues. The germline CDR1 and CDR2 sequences are KGHSH and LQKENI. The V and J ends lost 1 base and 7 bases respectively, with 10 bases between them. The CDR3 here is CASSPLSGIGELFF. The DNA of the CDR3 is TGTGCCAGCTCACCACTCTCAGGGATCGGGGAGCTGTTTTTT.

The chain uses TRBV6-2 or TRBV6-3 and TRBJ2-3, with 8 bases identical to TRBD2. Germline CDR1 and CDR2: MNHEY and SVGEGT. V was pared by 0 bases and J by 0 bases, with 8 bases of the junction left unmatched. The CDR3 is made up of 18 amino acids. The CDR3 bases are TGTGCCAGCAGTTACTCGACCGGGAGGGGGTCTAGCACAGATACGCAGTATTTT. Amino acid sequence: CASSYSTGRGSSTDTQYF.

V is TRBV13 and J is TRBJ2-1; the match to TRBD1 covers 10 bases. From germline, CDR1 is PRHDT and CDR2 FYEKMQ (reference sequence). CDR3 length equals 16 residues. Trimming cost V 4 bases and J 3 bases; bases outside gene matches: 6. As DNA, the CDR3 is TGTGCCAGCAGCTCACGAAGGACAGGGGGCTACAATGAGCAGTTCTTC. Protein sequence: CASSSRRTGGYNEQFF.

The gene calls are TRBV10-3 and TRBJ2-1; D not resolved. Germline CDR1 reads ENHRY; CDR2 reads SYGVKD. This CDR3 has 13 amino acids. The ends were cut back, 0 bases at V and 9 bases at J, with 9 bases in the middle. The CDR3 DNA is TGTGCCATCAGTGAGTCTGGCGGTGCTGAGCAGTTCTTC. Translated: CAISESGGAEQFF.

This clone was observed a handful of times. This chain links TRBV4-2 with TRBJ1-1; 7 bases match TRBD1. CDR1 and CDR2 from the germline V gene are LGHNA and YNFKEQ. Trimming at V came to 4 bases and at J to 4 bases, leaving 9 bases not matched to a gene. The CDR3 covers 15 residues. The CDR3: CASSLATGSRTEAFF. The CDR3 DNA reads as TGTGCCAGCAGCCTCGCGACAGGGAGTCGCACTGAAGCTTTCTTT.

V usage is TRBV18 and J usage is TRBJ2-3, with D perhaps TRBD2 (6 bases). The CDR3 extends over 13 amino acids. V lost 8 bases, J lost 2 bases, and 11 bases lay in between. CDR1 is KGHSH, CDR2 LQKENI, per germline. The CDR3 DNA reads TGTGCCAGCCGGGACTCTCCCACAGATACGCAGTATTTT. Translation: CASRDSPTDTQYF.

This clone appeared once. The chain combines TRBV5-1 with TRBJ2-1; 7 bases match TRBD2. Germline V gene lookup returns CDR1 SGHRS and CDR2 YFSETQ. The CDR3 spans 15 residues. V shed 6 bases, J shed 0 bases, and the junction held 6 bases outside the gene matches. CDR3 sequence: CASTPAGNSYNEQFF. For the CDR3, the DNA is TGCGCCAGCACCCCAGCGGGAAACTCCTACAATGAGCAGTTCTTC. Variable domain in full (rest from reference TRBV5-1 and TRBJ2-1): KAGVTQTPRYLIKTRGQQVTLSCSPISGHRSVSWYQQTPGQGLQFLFEYFSETQRNKGNFPGRFSGRQFSNSRSEMNVSTLELGDSALYLCASTPAGNSYNEQFFGPGTRLTVL.

The rearrangement joins TRBV15 to TRBJ2-5; D remains ambiguous. This CDR3 has 14 residues. V lost 1 base and J lost 5, with 11 bases in between. The germline V gene has CDR1 LNHNV and CDR2 YYDKDF (reference sequence). The CDR3 DNA sequence: TGTGCCACCAGCAGAGTTCTAGTGGCGGAGACCCAGTACTTC. Translated, it gives CATSRVLVAETQYF.

J is TRBJ2-7 and V is TRBV5-1, with D possibly matching TRBD2 (5 bases). CDR1 is SGHRS and CDR2 is YFSETQ in the germline V gene. Trimming took off 4 bases at V and 3 bases at J, with 11 bases between the two ends. CDR3 length: 13 amino acids. This CDR3 reads CASSADGNYEQYF. Written as DNA, the CDR3 is TGCGCCAGCAGCGCGGACGGGAACTACGAGCAGTACTTC.

The chain links TRBV14 to TRBJ2-7; D gene ambiguous. Trimming left V 1 base short and J 8 bases short, with 12 bases between. Germline V gene sequence: CDR1 SGHDN, CDR2 FVKESK. CDR3 length equals 13 residues. CDR3 amino acids: CASSQGTGNQQYF. The DNA for the CDR3 is TGTGCCAGCAGCCAAGGAACGGGTAACCAGCAGTACTTC. Full variable domain (remainder filled in from reference TRBV14 and TRBJ2-7): EAGVTQFPSHSVIEKGQTVTLRCDPISGHDNLYWYRRVMGKEIKFLLHFVKESKQDESGMPNNRFLAERTGGTYSTLKVQPAELEDSGVYFCASSQGTGNQQYFGPGTRLTVT.

V and J are TRBV7-8 and TRBJ2-7, with D unclear. This CDR3 region has 13 residues. In germline, CDR1 is SGHVS, CDR2 FQNEAQ. Trimming stripped 0 bases from V and 5 bases from J, with 8 bases between. In nucleotides, the CDR3 is TGTGCCAGCAGCTTAGCGTGGAGCAACGAGCAGTACTTC. Its translation: CASSLAWSNEQYF.

V gene TRBV4-1 combines with J gene TRBJ1-6; D perhaps matches TRBD1 (5 bases). The V end was cut by 0 bases, the J end by 0 bases, with 12 bases between. Per the germline V gene, CDR1 is MGHRA and CDR2 is YSYEKL. This CDR3 comprises 18 residues. CDR3 DNA: TGCGCCAGCAGCCAAGATCAGGGAAGAAGCTCCTATAATTCACCCCTCCACTTT. Translation: CASSQDQGRSSYNSPLHF.

This clone was seen a handful of times. V gene TRBV9 combines with J gene TRBJ1-2; possible D gene TRBD1, 5 bases. Trimming shortened V by 8 bases and J by 2 bases, and 16 bases separated the two germline ends. The CDR3 extends over 14 amino acids. CDR1 and CDR2 from the germline V gene are SGDLS and YYNGEE. The CDR3 reads CASQGGVGNYGYTF. In nucleotides, the CDR3 is TGTGCCAGTCAGGGAGGGGTTGGCAACTATGGCTACACCTTC.

This sequence joins TRBV11-2 and TRBJ2-4, with TRBD2 matching over 7 bases. CDR3 length equals 18 residues. V shed 2 bases, J shed 5 bases, and the junction held 15 bases outside the gene matches. In germline, CDR1 is SGHAT, CDR2 FQNNGV. In nucleotides, the CDR3 is TGTGCCAGCAGCTTACCCGACCGAGGGAGGGCCCTTGAAAACATTCAGTACTTC. Encoded protein: CASSLPDRGRALENIQYF. Looking up the rest from reference TRBV11-2 and TRBJ2-4 gives the full variable domain: EAGVAQSPRYKIIEKRQSVAFWCNPISGHATLYWYQQILGQGPKLLIQFQNNGVVDDSQLPKDRFSAERLKGVDSTLKIQPAKLEDSAVYLCASSLPDRGRALENIQYFGAGTRLSVL.

The rearrangement uses TRBV9 and TRBJ1-1; 7 positions agree with TRBD1. CDR3 length: 15 residues. Germline loops: CDR1 SGDLS, CDR2 YYNGEE. Trimming cost V 4 bases and J 3 bases; bases outside gene matches: 9. CDR3 protein: CASSPGTGDYTEAFF. In DNA, the CDR3 is TGTGCCAGCAGCCCAGGAACAGGGGACTACACTGAAGCTTTCTTT.

This clone was recorded once. The J gene is TRBJ1-4, the V gene TRBV9; no clear D. CDR1 is SGDLS and CDR2 is YYNGEE in the germline V gene. Trimming shortened V by 2 bases and J by 5 bases, and 10 bases separated the two germline ends. CDR3 length equals 14 residues. In nucleotides, the CDR3 is TGTGCCAGCAGCGTTGAAAGGGAGAATGAAAAACTGTTTTTT. The encoded protein is CASSVERENEKLFF.